The 22 T cell receptor beta chains in this list originate from one sample, sequenced in a study of OX40 agonist ivuxolimab in advanced cancers. Libraries were prepared by immunoSEQ multiplex PCR; TCRdb keeps only in-frame clonotypes and omits some of them. The sample shows some 130,000 clones, about 92% of them seen only once. Here the sequenced sample was CD4+ or CD8+ T cells sorted from blood, taken in a trial of the OX40 agonist ivuxolimab. The receptors here all came from an adult with an advanced solid tumor such as melanoma, head and neck, liver or kidney cancer.

This clone turned up a few times. J is TRBJ2-3 and V is TRBV15; 7 bases agree with TRBD2. V trimming: 4 bases; J trimming: 4 bases; junction bases outside the gene matches: 5. CDR3 length: 14 residues. Germline V lookup: CDR1 LNHNV, CDR2 YYDKDF (reference sequence). Here the CDR3 DNA reads TGTGCCACCAGCATCGGCGGGAGCGCAGATACGCAGTATTTT. Translating it yields CATSIGGSADTQYF.

The genes are TRBV30 and TRBJ2-3; TRBD2 aligns across 12 bases. J lost 9 bases, V lost 3 bases, and 7 bases had no gene match. The CDR3 has 14 amino acids. Germline-derived CDR1 and CDR2 are GTSNPN and SVGIG (reference sequence). In nucleotides, the CDR3 is TGTGCCTGGAGCCTAGCGGGGGGGGCCGGGACGCAGTATTTT. This gives the protein CAWSLAGGAGTQYF.

The rearrangement uses TRBV28 and TRBJ1-4; D may be TRBD1 (6 bases). The germline V gene has CDR1 MDHEN and CDR2 SYDVKM. Trimming left V 0 bases short and J 8 bases short, with 13 bases between. CDR3 length equals 15 residues. The CDR3 sequence is CASSLWRGAAEKLFF. The CDR3 region has the DNA TGTGCCAGCAGTTTATGGCGGGGGGCGGCGGAAAAACTGTTTTTT. The full variable domain, completed using reference TRBV28 and TRBJ1-4, is DVKVTQSSRYLVKRTGEKVFLECVQDMDHENMFWYRQDPGLGLRLIYFSYDVKMKEKGDIPEGYSVSREKKERFSLILESASTNQTSMYLCASSLWRGAAEKLFFGSGTQLSVL.

As DNA, the CDR3 is TGTGCCAGCAGCTTAGCCGCTACCTCCATTGAGCAGTTCTTC. Residues: CASSLAATSIEQFF. The rearrangement links TRBV7-9 to TRBJ2-1; D remains ambiguous. The CDR3 spans 14 residues. V was clipped by 0 bases and J by 9 bases, with 12 bases between them. Germline V gene data show CDR1 as SEHNR and CDR2 as FQNEAQ (reference sequence).

The V and J genes are TRBV28 and TRBJ1-5; no firm D call. This CDR3 has 12 amino acids. The V end lost 7 bases, the J end lost 2 bases, and 6 bases lay between the germline ends. The germline V gene encodes CDR1 MDHEN and CDR2 SYDVKM. Written as DNA, the CDR3 is TGTGCCAGCACGGGAGGCAATCAGCCCCAGCATTTT. Translation: CASTGGNQPQHF.

V is TRBV19 and J is TRBJ2-3; 9 bases agree with TRBD1. The CDR3 is made up of 13 amino acids. The J segment lost 12 bases and the V segment lost 7 bases, leaving 11 bases of the junction unmatched. Germline CDR1 is LNHDA and CDR2 is SQIVND (reference sequence). CDR3 protein: CASTQRKGQGQYF. The CDR3, as DNA: TGTGCCAGTACCCAGCGGAAGGGACAGGGTCAGTATTTT.

V usage is TRBV7-2 and J usage is TRBJ2-3; TRBD2 agrees at 11 bases. The CDR3 length is 16 residues. The J segment lost 2 bases and the V segment lost 8 bases, leaving 9 bases of the junction unmatched. Germline CDR1 SGHTA, CDR2 FQGNSA. The CDR3 DNA sequence: TGTGCCAGCCGCAAGGGGACTAGCGGACCCACAGATACGCAGTATTTT. Translating gives CASRKGTSGPTDTQYF.

Details on this clone: The junction departs from germline at one end; a sequencing error may be responsible. The chain employs TRBV5-1 and TRBJ1-1; D is perhaps TRBD1 (6 bases). This CDR3 spans 12 amino acids. The germline V gene encodes CDR1 SGHRS and CDR2 YFSETQ. The CDR3 loop is CASSTTGLVAFF. In DNA, the CDR3 is TGTGCCAGCAGCACGACAGGATTGGTGGCTTTCTTT.

The chain links TRBV9 to TRBJ1-4, with a weak D call TRBD1 (5 bases). CDR1 and CDR2 (germline): SGDLS, YYNGEE. The length of the CDR3 is 16 residues. The V and J ends lost 3 bases and 0 bases respectively, with 12 bases between them. The CDR3 protein is CASSARGRATNEKLFF. In DNA, the CDR3 is TGTGCCAGCAGCGCTCGGGGCAGAGCAACTAATGAAAAACTGTTTTTT.

The CDR3 protein is CASSYGGHGYTF. In DNA form, the CDR3 reads TGTGCCAGCAGTTACGGGGGCCATGGCTACACCTTC. This chain joins TRBV6-5 and TRBJ1-2; perhaps TRBD1 as D (6 bases). V was shortened by 2 bases and J by 6 bases, with 7 bases between the two germline ends. The CDR3 has 12 residues. Germline values: CDR1 MNHEY, CDR2 SVGAGI.

The chain combines TRBV9 with TRBJ2-7; possibly TRBD1 for D (6 bases). Germline V gives CDR1 SGDLS, CDR2 YYNGEE. The CDR3 has 14 residues. V was cut by 5 bases and J by 2 bases, with 14 bases left in between. The CDR3 loop reads CASSLGQGTYEQYF. The CDR3 region has the DNA TGTGCCAGCAGTCTAGGGCAGGGGACCTACGAGCAGTACTTC.

The chain employs TRBV5-5 and TRBJ2-7; 11 nucleotides agree with TRBD1. With V trimmed by 7 bases and J by 6 bases, 12 bases remained unmatched. Germline assignment: CDR1 SGHKS and CDR2 YYEKEE (reference sequence). The CDR3 has 15 amino acids. The CDR3 DNA reads TGTGCCAGCCACCTTCGCGGACAGGGGGCGAGCGAGCAGTACTTC. Translating gives CASHLRGQGASEQYF.

The rearrangement uses TRBV7-2 and TRBJ1-5; 11 nucleotides match TRBD1. The CDR3 length is 13 residues. Germline V gene lookup returns CDR1 SGHTA and CDR2 FQGNSA. The ends lost 5 bases at V and 9 bases at J; junction bases unmatched: 3. The CDR3 here is CASSADRGPPQHF. In DNA form, the CDR3 reads TGTGCCAGCAGCGCGGACAGGGGGCCGCCCCAGCATTTT.

V gene TRBV5-1 combines with J gene TRBJ2-3; 13 bases align to TRBD2. V shed 0 bases and J 4 bases; nucleotides not matched to a gene: 2. The CDR3 spans 16 residues. Germline assignment: CDR1 SGHRS and CDR2 YFSETQ. The chain's CDR3 is CASSLVLAGGSDTQYF. The CDR3, as DNA: TGCGCCAGCAGCTTGGTACTAGCGGGGGGGTCAGATACGCAGTATTTT.

The J gene is TRBJ2-1, the V gene TRBV28, with TRBD2 matching over 9 bases. The CDR3 sequence is 13 residues long. V shed 5 bases and J 15 bases; nucleotides not matched to a gene: 11. The V gene's germline CDR1 is MDHEN and CDR2 SYDVKM. CDR3 sequence (DNA): TGTGCCAGCAGTCCTCGATATAGCGGGAGACTGTTCTTC. This gives the protein CASSPRYSGRLFF.

This clone was detected only a few times. This chain links TRBV5-1 with TRBJ1-5; D possibly corresponds to TRBD1 (5 bases). The CDR3 spans 15 residues. V shed 5 bases and J shed 0 bases, with 12 bases lying between them. Looked up from germline, CDR1 is SGHRS and CDR2 is YFSETQ. The CDR3 nucleotides are TGCGCCAGCAGGTCAGACGGACATAGCAATCAGCCCCAGCATTTT. Its protein is CASRSDGHSNQPQHF.

This clone was counted once. The chain links TRBV6-6 to TRBJ2-7; maybe TRBD2 (6 bases). This CDR3 is 15 amino acids long. V was pared by 8 bases and J by 7 bases, with 24 bases between. The germline V gene encodes CDR1 MNHNY and CDR2 SVGAGI (reference sequence). CDR3 loop: CASLFGTATGGEQYF. In nucleotides, the CDR3 is TGTGCCAGCCTGTTCGGGACGGCCACCGGGGGTGAGCAGTACTTC.

This chain links TRBV28 with TRBJ1-2; D not resolved. The CDR3 loop spans 11 amino acids. The V gene lost 5 bases and the J gene lost 2 bases, with 3 bases spanning the gap. Germline CDR1 reads MDHEN; CDR2 reads SYDVKM. The CDR3 nucleotides read TGTGCCAGCAGTCAGAACTATGGCTACACCTTC. Its translation: CASSQNYGYTF.

This chain connects TRBV5-1 to TRBJ2-5, with no clear D. In germline, CDR1 is SGHRS, CDR2 YFSETQ. Between the trimmed V and J ends, which lost 0 bases and 2 bases, there was a span of 8 bases. This CDR3 region has 14 residues. CDR3 sequence reads: CASSLDPVQETQYF. DNA of the CDR3: TGCGCCAGCAGCTTGGATCCAGTACAAGAGACCCAGTACTTC. Filled out from reference TRBV5-1 and TRBJ2-5, the complete variable domain reads KAGVTQTPRYLIKTRGQQVTLSCSPISGHRSVSWYQQTPGQGLQFLFEYFSETQRNKGNFPGRFSGRQFSNSRSEMNVSTLELGDSALYLCASSLDPVQETQYFGPGTRLLVL.

The V call is TRBV7-7, the J call TRBJ2-7; a weak D match, TRBD1 (5 bases). Trimming left V 3 bases short and J 1 base short, with 13 bases between. Germline V gives CDR1 SSHAT, CDR2 FNYEAQ (reference sequence). The CDR3 spans 15 residues. CDR3 sequence reads: CASSFGQGSSYEQYF. CDR3 coding DNA: TGTGCCAGCAGCTTCGGGCAGGGATCTTCCTACGAGCAGTACTTC. Filled out from reference TRBV7-7 and TRBJ2-7, the complete variable domain reads GAGVSQSPRYKVTKRGQDVTLRCDPISSHATLYWYQQALGQGPEFLTYFNYEAQPDKSGLPSDRFSAERPEGSISTLTIQRTEQRDSAMYRCASSFGQGSSYEQYFGPGTRLTVT.

The chain recombines TRBV11-2 with TRBJ1-2; 8 bases are shared with TRBD1. V shed 0 bases and J 7 bases; nucleotides not matched to a gene: 13. Per the germline V gene, CDR1 is SGHAT and CDR2 is FQNNGV. There are 17 residues in the CDR3. CDR3 amino acids: CASSLEYGQGARVGYTF. The CDR3 DNA sequence: TGTGCCAGCAGCTTAGAGTACGGGCAGGGGGCGAGGGTTGGCTACACCTTC.

This clone occurred once. The chain combines TRBV5-4 with TRBJ1-2; no reliable D call. V was pared by 6 bases and J by 7 bases, with 16 bases between. CDR1 and CDR2 from the germline V gene are SGHNT and YYREEE (reference sequence). The CDR3 covers 13 residues. This chain's CDR3 is CASTTRERFGYTF. The CDR3 nucleotides are TGTGCCAGCACAACCCGAGAGAGGTTTGGCTACACCTTC. The entire variable domain, with the rest obtained from reference TRBV5-4 and TRBJ1-2, is as follows: ETGVTQSPTHLIKTRGQQVTLRCSSQSGHNTVSWYQQALGQGPQFIFQYYREEENGRGNFPPRFSGLQFPNYSSELNVNALELDDSALYLCASTTRERFGYTFGSGTRLTVV.